The 2 T cell receptor beta chains presented below share a single source sample, sequenced in a study of identical twins. TCRdb ran MiXCR on the 5' RACE reads and lists one entry per CDR3 protein. Of hundreds of thousands of distinct CDR3 sequences listed, 10% to 15% were seen once; the top ten hold approximately 7.9%. This sample also belongs to another study, concerning yellow fever vaccine responses in identical twins.

The sample consisted of CD8+ T cells sorted from blood. The receptors come from a woman in her late teens or twenties in good health.

This clonotype was seen ten or more times. V is TRBV6-5 and J is TRBJ2-1; D unclear. Germline CDR1 reads MNHEY; CDR2 reads SVGAGI. The CDR3 is 15 residues long. V was cut by 0 bases and J by 0 bases, with 6 bases left in between. The CDR3 protein is CASSYSGSSYNEQFF. The CDR3 DNA follows: TGTGCCAGCAGTTACTCGGGCAGCTCCTACAATGAGCAGTTCTTC.

This clonotype was counted ten times or more. The chain joins TRBV4-1 to TRBJ2-1, with 8 nucleotides matching TRBD1. The germline V gene encodes CDR1 MGHRA and CDR2 YSYEKL. V lost 4 bases to trimming and J lost 4 bases; unmatched junction nucleotides: 12. CDR3 size: 17 residues. Here the CDR3 reads CASSPRSGQGAYNEQFF. The CDR3 DNA reads as TGCGCCAGCAGCCCGAGGTCGGGGCAGGGGGCGTACAATGAGCAGTTCTTC.